This TCR beta chain is from a study of vaccination and CD4 T cells after COVID-19. Study at large: A median of 101 days (range 35 to 161) separated diagnosis from post-COVID sampling. No peptide, an HIV-1 Nef pool, or a CEFX pool was what each control culture received.

Comment on this clonotype: Its cognate antigen is unknown.

The treatment was: approximately nine-day PBMC culture with coronavirus spike peptide pools or control peptides (ViraFEST assay). Using peptide pools, antigen-specific T cells were expanded in ViraFEST before TCRs were sequenced. The V gene's germline CDR1 is MNHEY and CDR2 SVGEGT. The CDR3 covers 16 residues. The junction had 16 bases not matched to a gene; V was cut back by 5 bases and J by 8 bases. Oncomine TCR Beta short-read sequencing was applied to DNA from cultured CD4+ T cells. TCRdb reanalysed the PCR reads using MiXCR and keeps one entry per CDR3 protein. This table holds over 15,000 distinct CDR3 sequences, roughly 73% found once.

The sequence derives from a human donor who had recovered from COVID-19. V and J are TRBV6-2 or TRBV6-3 and TRBJ1-1; 8 nucleotides align to TRBD1. Sequencing input: CD4+ T cells from blood, cultured in vitro. CDR3 sequence: CASSPIDRGALAEAFF. CDR3 DNA sequence: TGTGCCAGCAGTCCCATCGACAGGGGTGCTCTAGCCGAAGCTTTCTTT.